Given below is one TCR beta chain in context. Its antigen is unknown. The sample comes from a study of CD4 T cells in relation to SARS-CoV-2 and coronaviruses. Across the study: PBMCs were cultured with antigen for around nine days before TCR beta sequencing. The restricting HLA molecule for shared crossreactive spike epitopes was mapped. Overall study results and limits: No crossreactivity against non-spike viral proteins was tested here.

The protocol was immunoSEQ multiplex PCR, while the TCRdb copy is restricted to in-frame clones and leaves out a portion. The sample has about 22,000 clones, about 70% seen once. The unexposed donors gave CD4+ T cells in about 2010-2019, prior to COVID-19. The cells were cultured for approximately ten days before CD4+ T cells were isolated. Testing used SARS-CoV-2 S/N and four cold-coronavirus spikes on unexposed-donor CD4+ T cells, cells permitting. V was pared by 6 bases and J by 7 bases, with 15 bases between. The CDR3 sequence is 13 residues long. The sample taken for sequencing was CD4+ T cells from PBMCs, cultured in vitro. V gene TRBV12-3 or TRBV12-4 combines with J gene TRBJ1-2; D is possibly TRBD1 (5 bases). The clonotype originates from a human donor in good health. The CDR3 nucleotides are TGTGCCAGCAGAATCGGGACTGAGGGTGGCTACACCTTC. Its translation: CASRIGTEGGYTF.